Described below is a single T cell receptor beta chain sequence and its context. This sample was included in a study of T cells after somatic rescue of genetic block. The method was immunoSEQ multiplex PCR; TCRdb's version includes in-frame clones alone and lacks a portion of them. The profile shows 110,000 or so clones, 80% to 95% of them singletons. The material sequenced was peripheral blood mononuclear cells (PBMCs). The sequence was collected from a woman aged 18-30 years.

CDR3 in DNA: TGTGCCAGCAGCTTAGGGGTGGGGCTGAGTAACGCTGGCTACACCTTC. It specifies CASSLGVGLSNAGYTF. The V and J genes are TRBV7-2 and TRBJ1-2; possibly TRBD1 for D (5 bases). CDR1 and CDR2 (germline): SGHTA, FQGNSA. The germline V and J ends were trimmed by 1 base and 7 bases, with 19 bases remaining between them. This CDR3 is built from 16 residues.